Reported below is one T cell receptor (beta chain). The entry originates in a study of blood T cell repertoires in COVID-19. Overall study: Spain, Italy and the United States supplied samples that represented acute and convalescent COVID-19. Sources were T cells, B-cell-depleted T cells, or PBMCs; the material itself was cDNA or gDNA.

V shed 0 bases and J 0 bases; nucleotides not matched to a gene: 10. The CDR3 has 20 amino acids. Germline assignment: CDR1 LGHDT and CDR2 YNNKEL (reference sequence). As originally analysed: From reference gene primer amplification, estimates of nucleated cell counts were derived. Clones were read by immunoSEQ multiplex PCR, and TCRdb kept only the in-frame ones, dropping some. D and trimming come from the DNA, and the V and J calls and clone size come from that table. The data show a few hundred thousand clones, with approximately 81% seen just once and 4.2% held by the top ten. This rearrangement joins TRBV3-1 (or the pseudogene TRBV3-2) to TRBJ2-6; TRBD1 aligns across 8 bases. The clonotype originates from a man in his sixties with acute or convalescent COVID-19. Sequencing used peripheral blood. The CDR3 bases are TGTGCCAGCAGCCAAGAAGGAGTGGGACAGGCCCACTCTGGGGCCAACGTCCTGACTTTC. Protein sequence: CASSQEGVGQAHSGANVLTF.